This T cell receptor (beta chain) was observed in a study of blood T cell repertoires in COVID-19 (TCRdb year 2020). Notes on the research overall: Samples covering the acute and convalescent phases of COVID-19 were provided by collaborators in the United States, Italy and Spain. The material from the prospective study consisted of cDNA or gDNA derived from T cells, B-cell-depleted T cells, or PBMCs. Subjects who had been exposed to COVID-19, were actively infected with it, or had recovered from it provided the deeply sampled blood TCRbeta repertoires that made up the dataset. A freely available public database, intended as a resource for researchers studying the immune response to SARS-CoV-2, is where the repertoires were released. The samples were drawn from the first 160 participants of the ongoing ImmuneRACE study and from 1,254 subjects provided by 6 global collaborators. Sample metadata almost always included a de-identified subject ID, COVID-19 status, age in years and sex. Where HLA class I and class II types were available, the types were taken from metadata supplied by the sample provider, not from assay-based typing. The study at large found these results: Clinical and demographic metadata were provided uncurated, with the amount varying by source and participant.

In the prospective study, participants were about 18 to 100 years old, resided in about 25 geographic areas of the United States, and were enrolled through a virtual design. Cohort assignment in the prospective study relied on participant-reported clinical history from a screening survey and a study questionnaire. ImmuneRACE Cohort 3 recovered participants were defined by two consecutive negative NP/OP PCR tests, healthcare professional clearance, or symptom resolution. In the prospective study, whole blood, serum and a nasopharyngeal or oropharyngeal swab were collected from each participant by mobile phlebotomists. Additional blood draws and questionnaires over an approximately 2-month period could optionally be provided by prospective study participants. Blood samples from the prospective study were shipped frozen or at room temperature prior to DNA extraction. TCRbeta CDR3 regions were amplified from genomic DNA by means of the immunoSEQ Assay, a bias-controlled multiplex PCR. The authors processed their data as follows. Within the assay, amplification of reference gene primers was used to estimate how many nucleated cells each sample contained. Sequence reads were collapsed and filtered to measure the absolute abundance of every unique TCRbeta CDR3 rearrangement. Productive Simpson clonality was computed per sample as the square root of Simpson's diversity index over productive rearrangements. TCRdb provides this immuneACCESS table in a form limited to in-frame rearrangements. Some clones are lacking; in checked studies, under half of them reflect an unresolved V gene, and why the rest are absent is not known. V and J calls and clone size are those listed in that table; D and trimming were worked out from the DNA. In all, the sample holds roughly 400,000 clones, and around 92% of those were seen once. Together, the top ten hold about 1.7% of the sample.

From the cysteine up to the phenylalanine, the CDR3 has a length of 15 residues. Only the CDR3 portion is preserved as DNA: 45 bases, with reading frame beginning at the first base. For CDR1 and CDR2, the germline V gene (reference sequence) lists LNHDA and SQIVND. V gives up 3 bases and J gives up 1 base, and the segment between their germline ends measures 12 bases. In the case of this clone: Its antigen specificity is not known. No per-base quality is available; no much larger clone lies one base away.

Sequencing used PBMCs or T cells enriched from blood (not recorded which). This TCR was sampled from a woman aged 25 to 45 who had recovered from COVID-19. The sequence is built from TRBV19 and TRBJ1-1, with the D segment identity uncertain. The CDR3 is CASSMVRQWNTEAFF. The bases read TGTGCCAGTAGTATGGTGAGACAATGGAACACTGAAGCTTTCTTT. Reference TRBV19 and TRBJ1-1 genes cover what lies past the CDR3, so the full variable domain is DGGITQSPKYLFRKEGQNVTLSCEQNLNHDAMYWYRQDPGQGLRLIYYSQIVNDFQKGDIAEGYSVSREKKESFPLTVTSAQKNPTAFYLCASSMVRQWNTEAFFGQGTRLTVV.